This is a list of T cell receptor beta chains from one sample in a study of OX40 agonist ivuxolimab in advanced cancers. Using immunoSEQ multiplex PCR, the repertoire was profiled, and TCRdb retains in-frame clones only, with some absent. The sample contains roughly 60,000 clones, 70% to 90% of which appear only once. Sequences were derived from CD4+ or CD8+ T cells sorted from blood, sampled in a trial of the OX40 agonist ivuxolimab. The receptors were gathered from an adult with an advanced solid tumor such as melanoma, head and neck, liver or kidney cancer. CDR3s leave out the opening cysteine and the closing phenylalanine or tryptophan.

J: TRBJ2-4; V: TRBV11-1; CDR3: ASSSTTSGAKNIQY
J: TRBJ2-7; V: TRBV7-2; CDR3: ASSLGGTSYEQY
J: TRBJ2-5; V: TRBV30; CDR3: AWREGLAGAQETQY
J: TRBJ2-3; V: TRBV2; CDR3: ASSERGLGTDTQY
J: TRBJ2-5; V: TRBV19; CDR3: ASSIGRQLQETQY
J: TRBJ2-3; V: TRBV9; CDR3: ASSVRGAGTDTQY
J: TRBJ2-1; V: TRBV7-2; CDR3: ASSGGTSGRNEQF
J: TRBJ2-7; V: TRBV4-1; CDR3: ASSQEASGGGGEQY
J: TRBJ1-5; V: TRBV28; CDR3: ASSPANQPQH
J: TRBJ2-5; V: TRBV20-1; CDR3: SAIRDETQY
J: TRBJ2-5; V: TRBV7-6; CDR3: ASSLSASVGTETQY
J: TRBJ2-3; V: TRBV18; CDR3: ASSPPTGGADTQY
J: TRBJ2-1; V: TRBV7-9; CDR3: ASSRVDRGYNEQF
J: TRBJ1-1; V: TRBV19; CDR3: ASMAGGRWNTEAF
J: TRBJ2-7; V: TRBV28; CDR3: ASSSGGQDDYEQY
J: TRBJ2-1; V: TRBV18; CDR3: ASSPFYNEQF
J: TRBJ1-2; V: TRBV5-1; CDR3: ASSLDGTGSNYGYT
J: TRBJ1-1; V: TRBV29-1; CDR3: SSRTGGTEAF
J: TRBJ1-4; V: TRBV4-1; CDR3: ASSGAWGQSTNEKLF
J: TRBJ2-7; V: TRBV5-1; CDR3: ASRGRPDWSYEQY
J: TRBJ1-1; V: TRBV6-5; CDR3: ASSYSRRPNTEAF
J: TRBJ2-3; V: TRBV14; CDR3: ASNLGGASTDTQY
J: TRBJ1-1; V: TRBV11-2; CDR3: ATVGMNTEAF
J: TRBJ1-5; V: TRBV5-3; CDR3: ARSLVGLKGAGLQPQH
J: TRBJ1-5; V: TRBV21-1; CDR3: ASIVYSNQPQH
J: TRBJ1-2; V: TRBV7-8; CDR3: ASSLAGTAGYGYT
J: TRBJ1-5; V: TRBV10-3; CDR3: AIAWDGTDQPQH
J: TRBJ2-7; V: TRBV11-2; CDR3: ASSSTGGHLGQY
J: TRBJ1-1; V: TRBV2; CDR3: ASRRGAAEAF
J: TRBJ1-1; V: TRBV6-1; CDR3: ASSEVRGTEAF
J: TRBJ2-1; V: TRBV18; CDR3: ASSPPVTGALPEF
J: TRBJ1-1; V: TRBV7-9; CDR3: ASSLQGAHTEAF
J: TRBJ1-4; V: TRBV15; CDR3: ATSRDRVVYEKLF
J: TRBJ2-3; V: TRBV7-2; CDR3: ASSLAPQVDTQY
J: TRBJ1-5; V: TRBV30; CDR3: AWGRGGNQPQH
J: TRBJ1-4; V: TRBV6-5; CDR3: ASSFRGGDEKLF
J: TRBJ2-1; V: TRBV28; CDR3: ASSFGGGPNEQF